This TCR beta chain is from a study of T cells in Graves' hyperthyroidism and ophthalmopathy. Overall study context: Peripheral blood sampling occurred at initial diagnosis, before any treatment.

Patients were excluded for uncontrolled infection, other autoimmune disease, pregnancy or lactation. PBMCs were derived from about 10 ml fresh peripheral blood. Researchers amplified the TCR beta CDR3 regions from RNA transcripts. HTBI primers were employed in a first-round RT-PCR of the TCR CDR3. Via MiXCR, TCRdb re-called the multiplex PCR reads, giving one row per CDR3 protein. The repertoire holds 250,000 or so distinct CDR3 sequences, with 13% to 15% as singletons. The CDR3 sequence is 16 residues long. CDR1 is KGHDR and CDR2 is SFDVKD in the germline V gene. As for this clonotype: A much bigger clone sits one base away, suggesting this may be a read error.

The chain uses TRBV24-1 and TRBJ2-3, with D tentatively TRBD1 (7 bases). Sequencing input: blood. The sequence was obtained from a woman aged 45-60 years with Graves' hyperthyroidism that later progressed to Graves' ophthalmopathy. The CDR3 DNA reads as TGTGCCACCAGTGATCCACAGGGGAGGAGCACAGGTACGCAGTATTTT. Protein: CATSDPQGRSTGTQYF.